Listed below are T cell receptor beta chains from one sample, sequenced in a study of blood T cell repertoires in COVID-19. Produced via immunoSEQ multiplex PCR; TCRdb's table is partial and in-frame only. The table records about 130,000 clones, 86% of them present only once. What was sequenced was PBMCs or T cells enriched from blood (not recorded which). The receptor source for this set is a woman aged 50 to 65 who had recovered from COVID-19. Both conserved end residues are part of each CDR3. Fields, in order: D gene, clone size, V gene, J gene, CDR3 protein, CDR3 DNA. D genes are given only for firm matches. Size is omitted from some rows. Given values are once, few, many or a class for expanded clones.

D gene: TRBD1
clone size: few
V gene: TRBV5-1
J gene: TRBJ2-7
CDR3 protein: CASSRGQGAIWGSYEQYF
CDR3 DNA: TGCGCCAGCAGCCGTGGACAGGGGGCCATTTGGGGCTCCTACGAGCAGTACTTC

D gene: -
clone size: -
V gene: TRBV27
J gene: TRBJ2-1
CDR3 protein: CASSEAVGNEQFF
CDR3 DNA: TGTGCCAGCAGTGAGGCGGTCGGCAATGAGCAGTTCTTC

D gene: -
clone size: once
V gene: TRBV6-5
J gene: TRBJ1-3
CDR3 protein: CASRSGNPGNTIYF
CDR3 DNA: TGTGCCAGCAGATCAGGGAACCCTGGAAACACCATATATTTT

D gene: TRBD1
clone size: -
V gene: TRBV5-1
J gene: TRBJ2-1
CDR3 protein: CASSLEGAGDNEQFF
CDR3 DNA: TGCGCCAGCAGCTTGGAGGGGGCCGGCGACAATGAGCAGTTCTTC

D gene: TRBD1
clone size: few
V gene: TRBV18
J gene: TRBJ2-5
CDR3 protein: CASSPQLRTGAAEETQYF
CDR3 DNA: TGTGCCAGCTCACCCCAGCTGAGGACAGGGGCGGCGGAAGAGACCCAGTACTTC

D gene: TRBD1
clone size: -
V gene: TRBV4-3
J gene: TRBJ2-3
CDR3 protein: CASSPGQGITDTQYF
CDR3 DNA: TGCGCCAGCAGCCCTGGACAGGGAATCACAGATACGCAGTATTTT

D gene: TRBD2
clone size: -
V gene: TRBV3-1/TRBV3-2
J gene: TRBJ2-1
CDR3 protein: CASSGVAGAGEQFF
CDR3 DNA: TGTGCCAGCAGCGGCGTAGCGGGGGCGGGGGAGCAGTTCTTC

D gene: -
clone size: once
V gene: TRBV12-3/TRBV12-4
J gene: TRBJ1-1
CDR3 protein: CASSMAQGNEAFF
CDR3 DNA: TGTGCCAGCAGTATGGCACAGGGAAACGAAGCTTTCTTT

D gene: -
clone size: -
V gene: TRBV15
J gene: TRBJ1-2
CDR3 protein: CATSSPDYGYTF
CDR3 DNA: TGTGCCACCAGCAGTCCGGACTATGGCTACACCTTC

D gene: TRBD1
clone size: -
V gene: TRBV3-1/TRBV3-2
J gene: TRBJ2-7
CDR3 protein: CASSRSDRDLYEQYF
CDR3 DNA: TGTGCCAGCAGCCGATCCGACAGGGATCTCTACGAGCAGTACTTC

D gene: -
clone size: -
V gene: TRBV6-5
J gene: TRBJ1-2
CDR3 protein: CASGPPTGDYGYTF
CDR3 DNA: TGTGCCAGCGGCCCTCCCACAGGCGACTATGGCTACACCTTC

D gene: -
clone size: once
V gene: TRBV29-1
J gene: TRBJ2-3
CDR3 protein: CSVAGGRVGDTQYF
CDR3 DNA: TGCAGCGTTGCTGGTGGCAGGGTTGGAGATACGCAGTATTTT

D gene: -
clone size: -
V gene: TRBV19
J gene: TRBJ2-2
CDR3 protein: CASSIGQSTGELFF
CDR3 DNA: TGTGCCAGTAGTATAGGACAGAGCACCGGGGAGCTGTTTTTT

D gene: -
clone size: -
V gene: TRBV3-1/TRBV3-2
J gene: TRBJ2-3
CDR3 protein: CASSQGRGTGTQYF
CDR3 DNA: TGTGCCAGCAGCCAAGGAAGGGGAACCGGTACGCAGTATTTT

D gene: -
clone size: -
V gene: TRBV3-1/TRBV3-2
J gene: TRBJ2-5
CDR3 protein: CASSQPYLQETQYF
CDR3 DNA: TGTGCCAGCAGCCAACCGTATCTCCAAGAGACCCAGTACTTC

D gene: TRBD1
clone size: -
V gene: TRBV14
J gene: TRBJ2-7
CDR3 protein: CASSPRWGQARNEQYF
CDR3 DNA: TGTGCCAGCAGCCCCCGTTGGGGACAGGCACGGAACGAGCAGTACTTC

D gene: -
clone size: -
V gene: TRBV18
J gene: TRBJ2-3
CDR3 protein: CASKLGASTDTQYF
CDR3 DNA: TGTGCCAGCAAACTGGGAGCTAGCACAGATACGCAGTATTTT

D gene: -
clone size: -
V gene: TRBV25-1
J gene: TRBJ1-6
CDR3 protein: CASSEIYGLGDSPLHF
CDR3 DNA: TGTGCCAGCAGTGAGATCTATGGCCTCGGAGATTCACCCCTCCACTTT

D gene: -
clone size: few
V gene: TRBV19
J gene: TRBJ1-5
CDR3 protein: CASSISHLLDQPQHF
CDR3 DNA: TGTGCCAGTAGTATTTCCCACTTGTTGGATCAGCCCCAGCATTTT

D gene: TRBD1
clone size: few
V gene: TRBV30
J gene: TRBJ1-3
CDR3 protein: CAWSEGTAGNTIYF
CDR3 DNA: TGTGCCTGGTCAGAAGGGACAGCTGGAAACACCATATATTTT

D gene: TRBD2
clone size: -
V gene: TRBV4-2
J gene: TRBJ2-7
CDR3 protein: CASSQDWLAGGSAYEQYF
CDR3 DNA: TGTGCCAGCAGCCAAGATTGGCTAGCGGGGGGGTCCGCCTACGAGCAGTACTTC

D gene: -
clone size: -
V gene: TRBV2
J gene: TRBJ2-5
CDR3 protein: CASSGPRTGEETQYF
CDR3 DNA: TGTGCCAGCAGTGGCCCCCGGACTGGCGAAGAGACCCAGTACTTC

D gene: -
clone size: -
V gene: TRBV23-1
J gene: TRBJ2-7
CDR3 protein: CASSPKARGTKSYEQYF
CDR3 DNA: TGCGCCAGCAGTCCCAAAGCCAGGGGTACTAAGTCCTACGAGCAGTACTTC

D gene: TRBD1
clone size: few
V gene: TRBV7-2
J gene: TRBJ2-1
CDR3 protein: CASSLAGTGKSNEQFF
CDR3 DNA: TGTGCCAGCAGCTTAGCGGGGACAGGGAAGAGCAATGAGCAGTTCTTC

D gene: -
clone size: -
V gene: TRBV12-3/TRBV12-4
J gene: TRBJ2-7
CDR3 protein: CASSLVNSPEQYF
CDR3 DNA: TGTGCCAGCAGTTTAGTAAACTCTCCCGAGCAGTACTTC

D gene: -
clone size: -
V gene: TRBV27
J gene: TRBJ2-7
CDR3 protein: CASSFQGLYEQYF
CDR3 DNA: TGTGCCAGCAGTTTCCAGGGGCTTTACGAGCAGTACTTC

D gene: TRBD1
clone size: -
V gene: TRBV11-3
J gene: TRBJ1-3
CDR3 protein: CASSSHRGSSGNTIYF
CDR3 DNA: TGTGCCAGCAGCTCCCACAGGGGATCCTCTGGAAACACCATATATTTT

D gene: TRBD1
clone size: -
V gene: TRBV4-2
J gene: TRBJ2-6
CDR3 protein: CASSQDVQGATGANVLTF
CDR3 DNA: TGTGCCAGCAGCCAAGATGTACAGGGGGCTACTGGGGCCAACGTCCTGACTTTC

D gene: TRBD1
clone size: -
V gene: TRBV6-5
J gene: TRBJ1-5
CDR3 protein: CASSLQGTSNQPQHF
CDR3 DNA: TGTGCCAGCAGCTTACAGGGGACGAGCAATCAGCCCCAGCATTTT

D gene: -
clone size: -
V gene: TRBV5-6
J gene: TRBJ1-1
CDR3 protein: CASSHGGGQQDTEAFF
CDR3 DNA: TGTGCCAGCAGCCACGGGGGAGGGCAGCAGGACACTGAAGCTTTCTTT

D gene: TRBD1
clone size: -
V gene: TRBV7-2
J gene: TRBJ1-1
CDR3 protein: CASSLEGTGFTEAFF
CDR3 DNA: TGTGCCAGCAGCTTAGAGGGGACAGGGTTCACTGAAGCTTTCTTT

D gene: -
clone size: -
V gene: TRBV9
J gene: TRBJ1-5
CDR3 protein: CASSVTGKTNQPQHF
CDR3 DNA: TGTGCCAGCAGCGTGACGGGAAAGACCAATCAGCCCCAGCATTTT

D gene: -
clone size: -
V gene: TRBV19
J gene: TRBJ2-2
CDR3 protein: CASSILAGVTGELFF
CDR3 DNA: TGTGCCAGTAGTATTCTTGCAGGGGTTACCGGGGAGCTGTTTTTT

D gene: TRBD1
clone size: -
V gene: TRBV5-1
J gene: TRBJ2-6
CDR3 protein: CASSDSDRVGANVLTF
CDR3 DNA: TGCGCCAGCAGCGATTCCGACAGGGTCGGGGCCAACGTCCTGACTTTC

D gene: TRBD2
clone size: -
V gene: TRBV5-1
J gene: TRBJ2-3
CDR3 protein: CASRLAGGPDTQYF
CDR3 DNA: TGCGCCAGCAGGCTAGCGGGGGGGCCAGATACGCAGTATTTT

D gene: TRBD1
clone size: -
V gene: TRBV30
J gene: TRBJ1-2
CDR3 protein: CAWMGQRYGYTF
CDR3 DNA: TGTGCCTGGATGGGACAGCGCTATGGCTACACCTTC

D gene: TRBD1
clone size: -
V gene: TRBV2
J gene: TRBJ2-6
CDR3 protein: CASRRRDRDSGANVLTF
CDR3 DNA: TGTGCCAGCAGGAGACGGGACAGAGACTCTGGGGCCAACGTCCTGACTTTC

D gene: -
clone size: -
V gene: TRBV7-9
J gene: TRBJ2-1
CDR3 protein: CASSRAWAGGGGEQFF
CDR3 DNA: TGTGCCAGCAGCCGTGCCTGGGCAGGGGGCGGGGGTGAGCAGTTCTTC

D gene: -
clone size: -
V gene: TRBV3-1/TRBV3-2
J gene: TRBJ2-3
CDR3 protein: CASSQPGLLTDTQYF
CDR3 DNA: TGTGCCAGCAGCCAGCCCGGACTGCTCACAGATACGCAGTATTTT

D gene: -
clone size: -
V gene: TRBV18
J gene: TRBJ1-4
CDR3 protein: CASSPERLEKLFF
CDR3 DNA: TGTGCCAGCTCACCCGAACGACTTGAAAAACTGTTTTTT

D gene: -
clone size: -
V gene: TRBV15
J gene: TRBJ1-2
CDR3 protein: CATSTSLGGYGYTF
CDR3 DNA: TGTGCCACCAGCACCTCCCTCGGCGGCTATGGCTACACCTTC

D gene: -
clone size: -
V gene: TRBV6-6
J gene: TRBJ1-5
CDR3 protein: CASSYSKDSIQPQHF
CDR3 DNA: TGTGCCAGCAGTTACTCAAAGGACAGTATCCAGCCCCAGCATTTT

D gene: -
clone size: few
V gene: TRBV11-3
J gene: TRBJ1-2
CDR3 protein: CASTPTGYYGYTF
CDR3 DNA: TGTGCCAGCACCCCCACAGGGTACTATGGCTACACCTTC

D gene: TRBD2
clone size: -
V gene: TRBV30
J gene: TRBJ2-7
CDR3 protein: CAWSGGGTYEQYF
CDR3 DNA: TGTGCCTGGAGTGGGGGGGGAACCTACGAGCAGTACTTC

D gene: -
clone size: few
V gene: TRBV5-1
J gene: TRBJ1-2
CDR3 protein: CASSLRDTNYGYTF
CDR3 DNA: TGCGCCAGCAGCCTTCGGGACACCAACTATGGCTACACCTTC